This TCR beta chain was recorded in a study of tumor-infiltrating lymphocytes in primary liver carcinoma. In the study overall: All patients, whether men or women, fell within 30 to 69 years of age.

CDR3 length equals 15 residues. The germline gives CDR1 SGHAT, CDR2 FQNNGV. cDNA specific to TCR beta was made from approximately 0.55 ug of total RNA, with a constant-region primer employed for priming. Generation of the TCR beta libraries relied on three nested multiplex PCR rounds using slightly modified ARM-PCR. The first two PCR rounds, around 10 cycles each, used TRBV1-TRBV30 forward primers and a C-beta reverse primer. TCRdb redid the calling of the multiplex PCR reads with MiXCR, one entry per CDR3 protein. The sample records roughly 120,000 distinct CDR3 sequences, 64% being singletons. Unsorted bulk tissue of roughly 19-30 mg yielded co-extracted RNA and DNA. This clonotype was seen a single time. Antigen specificity is unknown. At one boundary the junction diverges from the germline segment, which might be a read error. Study-level results: A significantly higher top-250-clone fraction was recorded for tumors than for blood (p = 0.039). Overlap between tumor regions exceeded overlap of tumor with adjacent tissue or blood. There were only about 7-24% of top clones found in all five tumor regions.

This chain uses TRBV11-2 with TRBJ1-2, with 7 positions matching TRBD1. The sequencing sample was made of liver tumor tissue from sampling region 3. Subset here: tumor region T3, left-lateral pole. The sequence derives from a woman in her sixties or seventies with primary liver carcinoma and hepatitis B virus infection. The chain's CDR3 is CASSLEGASGCDYTF. The CDR3 DNA reads TGTGCCAGCAGCCTAGAGGGGGCCAGTGGCTGTGACTACACCTTC.